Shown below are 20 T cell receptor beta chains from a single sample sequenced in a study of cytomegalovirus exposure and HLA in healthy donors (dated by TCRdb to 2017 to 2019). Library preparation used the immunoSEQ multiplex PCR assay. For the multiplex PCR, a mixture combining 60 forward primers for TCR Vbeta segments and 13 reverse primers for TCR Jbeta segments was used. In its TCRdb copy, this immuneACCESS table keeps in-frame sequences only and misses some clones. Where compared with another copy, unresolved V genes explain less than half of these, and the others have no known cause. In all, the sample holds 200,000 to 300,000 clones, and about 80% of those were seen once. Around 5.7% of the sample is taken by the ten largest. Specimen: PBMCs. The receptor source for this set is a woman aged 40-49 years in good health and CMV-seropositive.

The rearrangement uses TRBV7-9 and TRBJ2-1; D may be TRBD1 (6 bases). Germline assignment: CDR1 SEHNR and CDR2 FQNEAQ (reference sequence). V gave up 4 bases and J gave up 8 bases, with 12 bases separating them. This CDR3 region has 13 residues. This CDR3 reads CASSSRGLDEQFF. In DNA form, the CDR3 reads TGTGCCAGCAGCTCTAGGGGGTTGGATGAGCAGTTCTTC.

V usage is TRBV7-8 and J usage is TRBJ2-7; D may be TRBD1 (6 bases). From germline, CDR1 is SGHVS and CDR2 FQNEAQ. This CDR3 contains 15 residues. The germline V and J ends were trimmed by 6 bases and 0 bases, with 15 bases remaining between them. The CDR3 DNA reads TGTGCCAGCAGTTTCTCCAGGGGCTACTCCTACGAGCAGTACTTC. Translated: CASSFSRGYSYEQYF.

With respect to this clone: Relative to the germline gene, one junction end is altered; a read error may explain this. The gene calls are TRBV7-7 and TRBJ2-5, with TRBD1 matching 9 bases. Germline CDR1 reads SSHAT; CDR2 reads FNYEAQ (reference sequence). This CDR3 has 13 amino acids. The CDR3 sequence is CASSPDRGGKQYF. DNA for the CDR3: TGTGCTAGCAGCCCGGACAGGGGTGGGAAGCAGTACTTC.

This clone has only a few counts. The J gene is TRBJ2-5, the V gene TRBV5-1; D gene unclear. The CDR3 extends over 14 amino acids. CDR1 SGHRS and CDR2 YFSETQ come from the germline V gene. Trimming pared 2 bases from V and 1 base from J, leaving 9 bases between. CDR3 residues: CASSFLQTQETQYF. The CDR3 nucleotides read TGCGCCAGCAGCTTCCTACAGACCCAAGAGACCCAGTACTTC. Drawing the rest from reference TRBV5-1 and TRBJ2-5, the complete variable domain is KAGVTQTPRYLIKTRGQQVTLSCSPISGHRSVSWYQQTPGQGLQFLFEYFSETQRNKGNFPGRFSGRQFSNSRSEMNVSTLELGDSALYLCASSFLQTQETQYFGPGTRLLVL.

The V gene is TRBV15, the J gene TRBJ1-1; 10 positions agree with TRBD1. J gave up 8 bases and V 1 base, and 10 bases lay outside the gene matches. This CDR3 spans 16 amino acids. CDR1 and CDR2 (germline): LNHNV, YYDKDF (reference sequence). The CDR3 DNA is TGTGCCACCAGCAGAGGTTTTATTCGGACAGGGGGGGAAGCTTTCTTT. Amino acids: CATSRGFIRTGGEAFF.

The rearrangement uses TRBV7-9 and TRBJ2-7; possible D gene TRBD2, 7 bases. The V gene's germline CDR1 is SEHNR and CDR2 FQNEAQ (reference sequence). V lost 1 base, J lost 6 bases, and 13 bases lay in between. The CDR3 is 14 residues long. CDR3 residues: CASSLVSGGGEQYF. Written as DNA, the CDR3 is TGTGCCAGCAGCTTAGTGTCGGGGGGCGGCGAGCAGTACTTC.

CDR3 DNA: TGTGCCAGCAGCTTGGAGGTGGACAGGGAGTACTTC. It translates to CASSLEVDREYF. This rearrangement joins TRBV5-8 to TRBJ2-4; 8 bases map to TRBD1. The CDR3 is 12 amino acids. The germline V gene encodes CDR1 SGHTS and CDR2 YDEGEE. Trimming removed 0 bases from V and 14 bases from J; junction bases left unmatched: 4.

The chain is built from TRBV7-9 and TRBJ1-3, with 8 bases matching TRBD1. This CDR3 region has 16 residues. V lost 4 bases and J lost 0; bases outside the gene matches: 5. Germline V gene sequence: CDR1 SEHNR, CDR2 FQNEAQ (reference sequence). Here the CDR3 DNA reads TGTGCCAGCAGCTGGGCGGACAGGGACTCTGGAAACACCATATATTTT. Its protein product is CASSWADRDSGNTIYF.

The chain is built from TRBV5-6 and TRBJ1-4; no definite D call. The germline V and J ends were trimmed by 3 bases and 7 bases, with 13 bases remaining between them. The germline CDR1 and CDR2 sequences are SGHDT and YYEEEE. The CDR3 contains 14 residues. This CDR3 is CASSSAGYAEKLFF. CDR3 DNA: TGTGCCAGCAGCTCCGCGGGGTATGCTGAAAAACTGTTTTTT.

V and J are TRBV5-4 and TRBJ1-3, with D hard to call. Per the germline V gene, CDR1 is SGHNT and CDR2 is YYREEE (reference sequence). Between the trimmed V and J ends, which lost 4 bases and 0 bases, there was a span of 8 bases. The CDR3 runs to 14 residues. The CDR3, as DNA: TGTGCCAGCAGCGTACCGGGCTCTGGAAACACCATATATTTT. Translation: CASSVPGSGNTIYF. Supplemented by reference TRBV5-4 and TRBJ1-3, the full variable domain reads ETGVTQSPTHLIKTRGQQVTLRCSSQSGHNTVSWYQQALGQGPQFIFQYYREEENGRGNFPPRFSGLQFPNYSSELNVNALELDDSALYLCASSVPGSGNTIYFGEGSWLTVV.

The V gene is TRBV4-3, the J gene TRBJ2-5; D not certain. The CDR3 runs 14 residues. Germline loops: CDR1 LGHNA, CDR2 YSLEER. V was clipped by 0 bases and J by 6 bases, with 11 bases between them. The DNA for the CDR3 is TGCGCCAGCAGCCAAGAGGAGAATCAGAAGACCCAGTACTTC. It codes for CASSQEENQKTQYF.

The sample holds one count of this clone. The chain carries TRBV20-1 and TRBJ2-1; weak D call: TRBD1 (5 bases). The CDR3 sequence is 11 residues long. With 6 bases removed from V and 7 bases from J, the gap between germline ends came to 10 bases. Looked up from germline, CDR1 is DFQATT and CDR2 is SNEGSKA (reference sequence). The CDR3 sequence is CSAAQGNEQFF. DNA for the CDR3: TGCAGTGCCGCCCAGGGAAATGAGCAGTTCTTC.

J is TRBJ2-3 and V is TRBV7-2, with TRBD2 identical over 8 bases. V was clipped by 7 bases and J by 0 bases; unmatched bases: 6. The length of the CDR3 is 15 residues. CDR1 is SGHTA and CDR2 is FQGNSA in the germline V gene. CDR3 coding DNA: TGTGCCAGCAAAATAGCGGGAACTAGCACAGATACGCAGTATTTT. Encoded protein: CASKIAGTSTDTQYF.

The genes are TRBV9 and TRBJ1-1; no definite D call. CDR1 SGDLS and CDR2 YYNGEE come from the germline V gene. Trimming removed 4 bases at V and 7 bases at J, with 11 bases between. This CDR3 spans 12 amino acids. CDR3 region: CASSPFGSEAFF. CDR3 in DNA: TGTGCCAGCAGCCCATTCGGGAGTGAAGCTTTCTTT.

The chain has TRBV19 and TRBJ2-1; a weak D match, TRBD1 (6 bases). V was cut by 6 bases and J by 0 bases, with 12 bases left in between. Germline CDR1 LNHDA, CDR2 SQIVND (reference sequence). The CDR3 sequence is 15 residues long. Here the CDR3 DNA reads TGTGCCAGTAGGCCGGGACACCTCTCCTACAATGAGCAGTTCTTC. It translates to CASRPGHLSYNEQFF.

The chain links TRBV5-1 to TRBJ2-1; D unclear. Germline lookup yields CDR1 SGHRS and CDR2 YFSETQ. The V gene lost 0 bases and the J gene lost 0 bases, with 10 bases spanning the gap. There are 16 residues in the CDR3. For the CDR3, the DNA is TGCGCCAGCAGCTTGGTCCCTGTGAGCTCCTACAATGAGCAGTTCTTC. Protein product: CASSLVPVSSYNEQFF. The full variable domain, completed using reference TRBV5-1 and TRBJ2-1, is KAGVTQTPRYLIKTRGQQVTLSCSPISGHRSVSWYQQTPGQGLQFLFEYFSETQRNKGNFPGRFSGRQFSNSRSEMNVSTLELGDSALYLCASSLVPVSSYNEQFFGPGTRLTVL.

DNA for the CDR3: TGTGCCAGCAGCTTTTTACAGGGGTCCACTGAAGCTTTCTTT. Translated, it gives CASSFLQGSTEAFF. The rearrangement uses TRBV7-2 and TRBJ1-1, with 7 bases identical to TRBD1. J was trimmed by 4 bases and V by 3 bases; bases with no gene match: 5. In germline, CDR1 is SGHTA, CDR2 FQGNSA. The CDR3 sequence is 14 residues long.

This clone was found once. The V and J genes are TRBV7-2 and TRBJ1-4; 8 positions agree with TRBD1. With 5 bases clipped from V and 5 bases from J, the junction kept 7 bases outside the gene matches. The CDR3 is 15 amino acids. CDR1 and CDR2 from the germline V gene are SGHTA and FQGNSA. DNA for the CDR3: TGTGCCAGCAGCGCACAACAGGGGGGAAATGAAAAACTGTTTTTT. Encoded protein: CASSAQQGGNEKLFF.

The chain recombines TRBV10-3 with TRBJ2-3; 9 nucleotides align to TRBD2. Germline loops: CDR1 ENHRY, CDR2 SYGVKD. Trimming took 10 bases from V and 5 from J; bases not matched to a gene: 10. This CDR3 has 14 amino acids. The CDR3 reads CATAVAGVGDTQYF. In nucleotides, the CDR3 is TGTGCCACCGCCGTAGCGGGAGTGGGAGATACGCAGTATTTT.

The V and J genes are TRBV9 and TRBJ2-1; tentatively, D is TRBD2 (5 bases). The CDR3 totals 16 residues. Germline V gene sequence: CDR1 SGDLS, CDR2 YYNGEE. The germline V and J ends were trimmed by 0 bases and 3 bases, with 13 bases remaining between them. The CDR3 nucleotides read TGTGCCAGCAGCGTAGCTACGAGGGAAGGCTACAATGAGCAGTTCTTC. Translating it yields CASSVATREGYNEQFF. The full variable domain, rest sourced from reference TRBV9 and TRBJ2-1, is DSGVTQTPKHLITATGQRVTLRCSPRSGDLSVYWYQQSLDQGLQFLIQYYNGEERAKGNILERFSAQQFPDLHSELNLSSLELGDSALYFCASSVATREGYNEQFFGPGTRLTVL.